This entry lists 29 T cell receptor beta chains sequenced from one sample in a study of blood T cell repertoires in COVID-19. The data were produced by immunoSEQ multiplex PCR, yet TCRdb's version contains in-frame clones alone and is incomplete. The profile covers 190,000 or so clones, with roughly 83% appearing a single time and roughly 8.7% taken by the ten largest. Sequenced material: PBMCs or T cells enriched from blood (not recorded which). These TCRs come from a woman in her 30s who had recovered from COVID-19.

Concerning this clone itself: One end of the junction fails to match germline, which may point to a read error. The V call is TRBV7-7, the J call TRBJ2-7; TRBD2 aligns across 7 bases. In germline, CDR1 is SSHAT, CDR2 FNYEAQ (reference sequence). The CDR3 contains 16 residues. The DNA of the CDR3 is TGTGCTAGCAGCTTATCTCCGGGAGGTCCTTCTGGCGAGCAGTACTTC. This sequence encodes CASSLSPGGPSGEQYF.

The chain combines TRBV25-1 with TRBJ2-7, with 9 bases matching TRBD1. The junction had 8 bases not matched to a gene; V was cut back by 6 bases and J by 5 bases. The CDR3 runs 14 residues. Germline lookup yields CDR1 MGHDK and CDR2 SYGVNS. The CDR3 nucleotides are TGTGCCAGCAGGACAGGGGGGATTGGTAACGAGCAGTACTTC. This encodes CASRTGGIGNEQYF.

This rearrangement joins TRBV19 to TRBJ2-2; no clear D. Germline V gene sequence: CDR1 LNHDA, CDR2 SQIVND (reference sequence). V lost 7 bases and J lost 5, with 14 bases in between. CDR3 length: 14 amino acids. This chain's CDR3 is CASTRYLETGELFF. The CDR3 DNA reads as TGTGCCAGTACGAGATATTTGGAGACCGGGGAGCTGTTTTTT.

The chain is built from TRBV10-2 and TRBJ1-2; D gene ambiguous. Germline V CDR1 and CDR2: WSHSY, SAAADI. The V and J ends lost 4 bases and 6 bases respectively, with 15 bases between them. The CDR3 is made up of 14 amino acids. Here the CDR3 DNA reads TGCGCCAGCAGTGGGGCAGTCGGTGGCGATGGCTACACCTTC. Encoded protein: CASSGAVGGDGYTF.

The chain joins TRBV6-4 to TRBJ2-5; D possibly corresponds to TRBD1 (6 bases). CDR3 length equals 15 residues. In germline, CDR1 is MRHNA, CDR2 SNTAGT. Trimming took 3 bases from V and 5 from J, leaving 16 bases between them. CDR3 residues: CASSELAGDSETQYF. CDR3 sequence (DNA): TGTGCCAGCAGTGAGCTAGCAGGGGATAGCGAGACCCAGTACTTC.

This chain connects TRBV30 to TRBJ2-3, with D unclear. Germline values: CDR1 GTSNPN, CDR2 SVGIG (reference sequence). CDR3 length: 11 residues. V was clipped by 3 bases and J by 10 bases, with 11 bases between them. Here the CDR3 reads CAWRLSEAQYF. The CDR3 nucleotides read TGTGCCTGGAGGCTAAGCGAGGCGCAGTATTTT.

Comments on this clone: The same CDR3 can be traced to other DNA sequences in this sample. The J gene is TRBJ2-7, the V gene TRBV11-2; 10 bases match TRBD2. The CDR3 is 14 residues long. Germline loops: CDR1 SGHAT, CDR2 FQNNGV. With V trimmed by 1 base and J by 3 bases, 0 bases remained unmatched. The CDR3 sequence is CASSLGTSGYEQYF. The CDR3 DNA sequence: TGTGCCAGCAGCTTAGGGACTAGCGGCTACGAGCAGTACTTC.

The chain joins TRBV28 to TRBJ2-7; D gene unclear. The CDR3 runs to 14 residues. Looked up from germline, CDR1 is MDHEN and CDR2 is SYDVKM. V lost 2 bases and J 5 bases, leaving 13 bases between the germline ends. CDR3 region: CASSLGLYPHEQYF. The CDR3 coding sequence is TGTGCCAGCAGTTTAGGGCTCTACCCCCACGAGCAGTACTTC.

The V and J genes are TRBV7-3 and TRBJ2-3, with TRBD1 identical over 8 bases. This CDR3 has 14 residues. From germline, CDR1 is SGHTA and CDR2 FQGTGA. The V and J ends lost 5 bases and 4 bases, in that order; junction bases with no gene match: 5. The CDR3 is CASSRTGMSDTQYF. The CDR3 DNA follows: TGTGCCAGCAGCAGGACAGGGATGTCAGATACGCAGTATTTT.

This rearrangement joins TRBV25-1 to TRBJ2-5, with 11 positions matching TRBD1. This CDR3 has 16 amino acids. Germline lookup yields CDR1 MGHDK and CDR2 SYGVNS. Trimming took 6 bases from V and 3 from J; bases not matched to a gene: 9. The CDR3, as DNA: TGTGCCAGCAGGGGAGGGACAGGGGGATCGGAAGAGACCCAGTACTTC. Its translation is CASRGGTGGSEETQYF.

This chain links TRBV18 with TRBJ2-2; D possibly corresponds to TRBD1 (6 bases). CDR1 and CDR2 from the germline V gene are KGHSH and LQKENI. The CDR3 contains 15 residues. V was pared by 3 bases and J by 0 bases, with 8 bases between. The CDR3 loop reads CASSPGTPNTGELFF. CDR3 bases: TGTGCCAGCTCACCCGGGACACCGAACACCGGGGAGCTGTTTTTT.

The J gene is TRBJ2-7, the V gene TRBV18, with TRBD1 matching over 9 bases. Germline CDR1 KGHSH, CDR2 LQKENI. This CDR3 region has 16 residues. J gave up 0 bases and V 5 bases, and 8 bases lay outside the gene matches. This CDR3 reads CASSSTGTGSSYEQYF. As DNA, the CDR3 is TGTGCCAGCTCATCAACCGGGACAGGGTCCTCCTACGAGCAGTACTTC.

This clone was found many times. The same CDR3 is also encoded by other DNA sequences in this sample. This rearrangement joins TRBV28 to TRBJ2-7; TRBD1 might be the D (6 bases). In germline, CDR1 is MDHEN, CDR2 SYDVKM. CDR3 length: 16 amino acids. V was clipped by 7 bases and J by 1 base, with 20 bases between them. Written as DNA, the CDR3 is TGTGCCAGCACCACCACCGGTGGACAGTTTTCCTACGAGCAGTACTTC. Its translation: CASTTTGGQFSYEQYF.

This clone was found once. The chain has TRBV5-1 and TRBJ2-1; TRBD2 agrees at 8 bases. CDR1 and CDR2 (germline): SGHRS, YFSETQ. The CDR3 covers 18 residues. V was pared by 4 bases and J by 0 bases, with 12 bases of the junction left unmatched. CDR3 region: CASSALAAPISSYNEQFF. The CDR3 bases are TGCGCCAGCAGCGCACTAGCGGCCCCTATAAGCTCCTACAATGAGCAGTTCTTC.

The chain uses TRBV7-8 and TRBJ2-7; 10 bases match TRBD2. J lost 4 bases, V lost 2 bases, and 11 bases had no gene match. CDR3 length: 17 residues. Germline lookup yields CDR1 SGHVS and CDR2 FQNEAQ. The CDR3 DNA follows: TGTGCCAGCAGCTTAAGTACTAGCGGGACGTTTTCTTACGAGCAGTACTTC. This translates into CASSLSTSGTFSYEQYF.

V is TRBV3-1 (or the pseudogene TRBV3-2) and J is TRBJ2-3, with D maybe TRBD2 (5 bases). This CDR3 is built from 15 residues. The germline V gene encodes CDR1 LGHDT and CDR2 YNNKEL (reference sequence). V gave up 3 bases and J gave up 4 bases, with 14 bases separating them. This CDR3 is CASSHGLSGADTQYF. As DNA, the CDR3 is TGTGCCAGCAGCCATGGACTTAGTGGTGCAGATACGCAGTATTTT.

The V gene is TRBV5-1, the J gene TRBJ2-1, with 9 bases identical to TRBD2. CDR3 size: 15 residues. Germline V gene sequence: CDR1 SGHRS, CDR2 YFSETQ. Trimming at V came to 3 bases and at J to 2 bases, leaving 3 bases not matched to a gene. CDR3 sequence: CASSSSGNTYNEQFF. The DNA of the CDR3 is TGCGCCAGCAGCTCTAGCGGGAACACCTACAATGAGCAGTTCTTC.

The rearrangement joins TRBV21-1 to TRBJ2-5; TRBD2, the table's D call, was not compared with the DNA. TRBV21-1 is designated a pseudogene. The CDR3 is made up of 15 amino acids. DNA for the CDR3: TGTGCCAGCGGGGGACTAGTTCAGAATAAAGAGACCCAGTACTTC. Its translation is CASGGLVQNKETQYF.

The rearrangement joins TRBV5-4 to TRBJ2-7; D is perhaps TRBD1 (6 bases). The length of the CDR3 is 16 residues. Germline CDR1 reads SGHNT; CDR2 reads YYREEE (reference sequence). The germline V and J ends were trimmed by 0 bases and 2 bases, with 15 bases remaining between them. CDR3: CASSLGNRVTPYEQYF. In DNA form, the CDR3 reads TGTGCCAGCAGCTTGGGAAACAGGGTCACGCCCTACGAGCAGTACTTC.

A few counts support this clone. CDR3 amino acids: CASRRKRTAQETQYF. As DNA, the CDR3 is TGTGCCAGCAGAAGAAAGCGGACAGCCCAAGAGACCCAGTACTTC. The chain combines TRBV11-2 with TRBJ2-5; D is possibly TRBD1 (6 bases). Trimming cost V 6 bases and J 1 base, with 15 bases left between them. Germline V gene sequence: CDR1 SGHAT, CDR2 FQNNGV. CDR3 length: 15 residues.

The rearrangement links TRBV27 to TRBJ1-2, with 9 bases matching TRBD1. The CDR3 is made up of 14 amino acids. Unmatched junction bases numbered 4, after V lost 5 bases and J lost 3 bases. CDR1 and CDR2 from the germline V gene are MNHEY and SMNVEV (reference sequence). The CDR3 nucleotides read TGTGCCAGCAGTCCGGGACAGGGCTACTATGGCTACACCTTC. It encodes CASSPGQGYYGYTF.

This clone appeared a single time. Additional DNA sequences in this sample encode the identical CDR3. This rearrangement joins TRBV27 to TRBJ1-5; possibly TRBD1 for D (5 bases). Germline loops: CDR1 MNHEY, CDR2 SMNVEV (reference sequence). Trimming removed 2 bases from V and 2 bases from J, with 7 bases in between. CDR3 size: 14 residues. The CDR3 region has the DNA TGTGCCAGCAGTTTAACAGGCGGCAATCAGCCCCAGCATTTT. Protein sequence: CASSLTGGNQPQHF.

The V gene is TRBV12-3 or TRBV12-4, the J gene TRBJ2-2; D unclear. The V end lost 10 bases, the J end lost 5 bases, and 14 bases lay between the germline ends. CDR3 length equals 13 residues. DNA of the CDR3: TGTGCCACTGCTGGTCCCGGGACCGGGGAGCTGTTTTTT. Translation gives CATAGPGTGELFF.

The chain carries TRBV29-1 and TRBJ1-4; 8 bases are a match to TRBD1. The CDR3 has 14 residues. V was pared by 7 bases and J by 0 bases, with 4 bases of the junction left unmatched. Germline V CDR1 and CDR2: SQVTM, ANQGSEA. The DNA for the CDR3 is TGCAGCGGGACAGGGTCGGCAACTAATGAAAAACTGTTTTTT. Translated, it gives CSGTGSATNEKLFF.

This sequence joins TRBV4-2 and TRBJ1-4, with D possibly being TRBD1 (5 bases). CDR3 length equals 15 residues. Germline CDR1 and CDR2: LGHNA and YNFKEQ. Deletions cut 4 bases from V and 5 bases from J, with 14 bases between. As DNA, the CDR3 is TGTGCCAGCAGCCCCCAGGGAGGGGCCAATGAAAAACTGTTTTTT. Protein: CASSPQGGANEKLFF.

The CDR3 nucleotides read TGTGCCAGCAGCGTAGGGTTGGGAGAGACCCACGAGCAGTACTTC. Protein sequence: CASSVGLGETHEQYF. The V and J genes are TRBV9 and TRBJ2-7; D is perhaps TRBD2 (5 bases). The V gene's germline CDR1 is SGDLS and CDR2 YYNGEE. This CDR3 is built from 15 residues. V was shortened by 0 bases and J by 5 bases, with 15 bases between the two germline ends. Combining the CDR3 with reference TRBV9 and TRBJ2-7 gives the whole variable domain DSGVTQTPKHLITATGQRVTLRCSPRSGDLSVYWYQQSLDQGLQFLIQYYNGEERAKGNILERFSAQQFPDLHSELNLSSLELGDSALYFCASSVGLGETHEQYFGPGTRLTVT.

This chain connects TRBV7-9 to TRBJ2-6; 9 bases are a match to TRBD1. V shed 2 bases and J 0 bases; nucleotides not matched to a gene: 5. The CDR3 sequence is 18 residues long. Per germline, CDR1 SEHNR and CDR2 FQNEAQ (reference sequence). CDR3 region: CASSLKGTGFSGANVLTF. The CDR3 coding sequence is TGTGCCAGCAGCTTAAAAGGGACAGGGTTCTCTGGGGCCAACGTCCTGACTTTC.

The CDR3 DNA is TGCGCCAGCAGCGTTAGCGGGAGTCCGAGCAATGAGCAGTTCTTC. Its translation is CASSVSGSPSNEQFF. The V and J genes are TRBV5-1 and TRBJ2-1; TRBD2 matches at 9 bases. J lost 6 bases, V lost 4 bases, and 8 bases had no gene match. Germline CDR1 SGHRS, CDR2 YFSETQ. The CDR3 extends over 15 amino acids.

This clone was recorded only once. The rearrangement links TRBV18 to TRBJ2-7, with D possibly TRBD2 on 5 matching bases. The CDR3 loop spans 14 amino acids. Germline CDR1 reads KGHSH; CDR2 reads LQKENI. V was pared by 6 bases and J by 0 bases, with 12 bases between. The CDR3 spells CASSARESSYEQYF. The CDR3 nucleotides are TGTGCCAGCTCTGCTCGGGAAAGCTCCTACGAGCAGTACTTC.